This passage covers 16 T cell receptor beta chains from one sample sequenced in a study of T cells in Graves' hyperthyroidism and ophthalmopathy. RNA transcripts served as the template for amplifying TCR beta CDR3 regions. TCR CDR3 underwent first-round RT-PCR with the HTBI primer set. TCRdb independently ran MiXCR on the multiplex PCR reads; one entry per CDR3 protein. The sample includes some 550,000 distinct CDR3 sequences, around 21% seen only once; the top ten take about 30%. Specimen: blood. The receptor set was obtained from a young man with Graves' hyperthyroidism.

Only a few counts were recorded for this clonotype. Being one base from a much bigger clone, this may be a read error. The chain couples TRBV12-3 or TRBV12-4 to TRBJ1-5; 8 nucleotides line up with TRBD1. Trimming cost V 1 base and J 7 bases; bases outside gene matches: 3. The CDR3 spans 14 residues. The CDR3 sequence: CASSLVRGRQPQHF. The DNA for the CDR3 is TGTGCCAGCAGTTTAGTCAGGGGGCGCCAGCCCCAGCATTTT.

This clonotype appeared a few times. The rearrangement links TRBV4-1 to TRBJ2-5; D assignment may be TRBD1 or TRBD2 (5 bases each). The CDR3 consists of 16 residues. Deletions cut 5 bases from V and 1 base from J, with 17 bases between. CDR1 MGHRA and CDR2 YSYEKL come from the germline V gene. The CDR3 spells CASSKRLAGTQETQYF. The CDR3 DNA reads as TGCGCCAGCAGCAAAAGACTGGCCGGGACCCAAGAGACCCAGTACTTC.

This clonotype has more than one count but fewer than ten. The rearrangement uses TRBV11-3 and TRBJ1-1; D perhaps matches TRBD1 (5 bases). Between the trimmed V and J ends, which lost 8 bases and 1 base, there was a span of 11 bases. Germline V gene sequence: CDR1 SGHNT, CDR2 YENEEA. The CDR3 length is 13 residues. CDR3 sequence: CASRDSGNTEAFF. CDR3 in DNA: TGTGCCAGCCGGGACTCCGGGAACACTGAAGCTTTCTTT.

This clonotype was found many times. The chain links TRBV12-3 or TRBV12-4 to TRBJ1-2, with 8 bases identical to TRBD1. The CDR3 runs 15 residues. After removal of 3 bases from V and 0 bases from J, the junction contained 3 bases not matched to a gene. The CDR3 is CASSFWTGSNYGYTF. Here the CDR3 DNA reads TGTGCCAGCAGTTTTTGGACAGGGTCTAACTATGGCTACACCTTC.

This clonotype appeared many times. The J gene is TRBJ2-1, the V gene TRBV24-1; D tentatively fits TRBD1 or TRBD2 (5 bases each). This CDR3 is built from 14 residues. V lost 1 base and J 7 bases, leaving 10 bases between the germline ends. The V gene's germline CDR1 is KGHDR and CDR2 SFDVKD. The CDR3 here is CATSDFSEGNEQFF. The CDR3 DNA follows: TGTGCCACCAGTGATTTTAGCGAGGGGAATGAGCAGTTCTTC.

The sample holds many counts of this clonotype. This rearrangement joins TRBV6-5 to TRBJ2-2; the D gene is possibly TRBD2 (6 bases). The germline V gene has CDR1 MNHEY and CDR2 SVGAGI. The V and J ends lost 2 bases and 8 bases respectively, with 15 bases between them. The CDR3 loop spans 15 amino acids. In DNA, the CDR3 is TGTGCCAGCAGTTACGAGTATAAGGGGAGGGGGGAGCTGTTTTTT. It yields the protein CASSYEYKGRGELFF.

With regard to this clonotype: One base away lies a much larger clone, so this may be a sequencing read error. The rearrangement uses TRBV11-1 and TRBJ2-2; maybe TRBD1 (6 bases). The CDR3 has 16 residues. Trimming removed 7 bases from V and 4 bases from J, with 19 bases in between. CDR1 is SGHAT, CDR2 FQDESV, per germline (reference sequence). CDR3 loop: CASILVRQVGTGELFF. The CDR3 DNA reads as TGTGCCAGCATCTTGGTACGACAGGTCGGCACCGGGGAGCTGTTTTTT.

This clonotype turned up a few times. V gene TRBV30 combines with J gene TRBJ2-7; possibly TRBD1 or TRBD2 for D (5 bases each). The length of the CDR3 is 12 residues. The V end lost 3 bases, the J end lost 6 bases, and 12 bases lay between the germline ends. Germline V gene lookup returns CDR1 GTSNPN and CDR2 SVGIG (reference sequence). In DNA form, the CDR3 reads TGTGCCTGGAGGGAGGACAACTCCGAGCAGTACTTC. Protein: CAWREDNSEQYF. The variable domain in full, completed from reference TRBV30 and TRBJ2-7, reads SQTIHQWPATLVQPVGSPLSLECTVEGTSNPNLYWYRQAAGRGLQLLFYSVGIGQISSEVPQNLSASRPQDRQFILSSKKLLLSDSGFYLCAWREDNSEQYFGPGTRLTVT.

This clonotype was seen ten or more times. J is TRBJ1-5 and V is TRBV28, with a weak D call TRBD1 (5 bases). The CDR3 totals 15 residues. The germline V and J ends were trimmed by 3 bases and 2 bases, with 11 bases remaining between them. CDR1 and CDR2 from the germline V gene are MDHEN and SYDVKM. CDR3 loop: CASSLGGHGNQPQHF. The CDR3 coding sequence is TGTGCCAGCAGTTTGGGGGGTCATGGCAATCAGCCCCAGCATTTT.

To note about this clonotype: The conserved phenylalanine or tryptophan is not found at the CDR3 terminus, so this likely reflects a read error. The rearrangement links TRBV20-1 to TRBJ1-1; weak D call: TRBD1 (5 bases). With 6 bases removed from V and 0 bases from J, the gap between germline ends came to 14 bases. Germline values: CDR1 DFQATT, CDR2 SNEGSKA (reference sequence). The CDR3 has 14 residues. Here the CDR3 DNA reads TGCAGTGCCCGGTTGTCGGGACTGAACACTGAAGCTTTCTAT. It translates to CSARLSGLNTEAFY.

This clonotype has a handful of counts. The rearrangement uses TRBV3-1 and TRBJ2-7; the D gene is possibly TRBD2 (6 bases). The CDR3 spans 16 residues. The V end was cut by 2 bases, the J end by 0 bases, with 14 bases between. Germline CDR1 reads LGHDT; CDR2 reads YNNKEL (reference sequence). For the CDR3, the DNA is TGTGCCAGCAGCCAATTAAGCGGGTCATACTCCTACGAGCAGTACTTC. This sequence encodes CASSQLSGSYSYEQYF.

Many counts were recorded for this clonotype. The J gene is TRBJ2-5, the V gene TRBV7-6; no clear D. V was shortened by 1 base and J by 7 bases, with 10 bases between the two germline ends. The CDR3 has 13 amino acids. The V gene's germline CDR1 is SGHVS and CDR2 FNYEAQ. The CDR3 coding sequence is TGTGCCAGCAGCTTAGGACGATCCGGGACCCAGTACTTC. Translated: CASSLGRSGTQYF.

The table lists this clonotype with many counts. This rearrangement joins TRBV28 to TRBJ2-4, with D maybe TRBD1 (7 bases). The CDR3 runs to 15 residues. Germline CDR1 reads MDHEN; CDR2 reads SYDVKM. V gave up 7 bases and J gave up 3 bases, with 16 bases separating them. Written as DNA, the CDR3 is TGTGCCAGCACCGTTGGGGGGACAGTCAAAAACATTCAGTACTTC. Translation gives CASTVGGTVKNIQYF.

The chain recombines TRBV6-1 with TRBJ2-5; D is perhaps TRBD1 or TRBD2 (6 bases each). V gave up 6 bases and J gave up 2 bases, with 16 bases separating them. CDR1 is MNHNS and CDR2 is SASEGT in the germline V gene. CDR3 size: 15 residues. The CDR3 DNA is TGTGCCAGCAGCCCGACTAGAGGGGGGCAAGAGACCCAGTACTTC. Protein product: CASSPTRGGQETQYF.

This clonotype was found a few times. The chain is built from TRBV24-1 and TRBJ2-5; D is possibly TRBD1 (7 bases). Trimming cost V 6 bases and J 4 bases, with 11 bases left between them. This CDR3 contains 13 residues. CDR1 KGHDR and CDR2 SFDVKD come from the germline V gene. The CDR3 DNA sequence: TGTGCCACCAGTCCAGGGGGGCGAGAGACCCAGTACTTC. Amino acid sequence: CATSPGGRETQYF.

This clonotype was recorded at least ten times. The chain recombines TRBV28 with TRBJ1-2; D is perhaps TRBD1 (6 bases). The length of the CDR3 is 15 residues. The ends were cut back, 4 bases at V and 3 bases at J, with 15 bases in the middle. Per germline, CDR1 MDHEN and CDR2 SYDVKM. CDR3 DNA: TGTGCCAGCAGTTCTGGGGGGGCGCGTCACTATGGCTACACCTTC. Translating gives CASSSGGARHYGYTF.